This T cell receptor beta chain was captured by sequencing in a study of blood T cell repertoires in COVID-19 (dated by TCRdb to 2019 to 2021). Regarding the study in general: Collaborator samples came from the United States, Italy and Spain and covered acute and convalescent phases of COVID-19. The prospective study material was composed of cDNA or gDNA derived from T cells, B-cell-depleted T cells, or PBMCs. The dataset comprised deeply sampled blood TCRbeta repertoires from subjects exposed to, actively infected with, or recovered from COVID-19. The repertoires were released in a freely available public database meant as a resource for research on the immune response to SARS-CoV-2. Samples came from the ongoing ImmuneRACE study (first 160 participants) plus 1,254 subjects from 6 global collaborators. Sample metadata almost always included a de-identified subject ID, COVID-19 status, age in years and sex. Where available, HLA class I and class II types were obtained from metadata supplied by the sample provider rather than from assay-based typing. On the study overall, not on this receptor specifically: The quantity of clinical and demographic metadata differed by source and by participant and was supplied without curation.

TCRbeta CDR3 regions were amplified from genomic DNA by means of the immunoSEQ Assay, a bias-controlled multiplex PCR. Per the source publication's procedure: The number of nucleated cells in each sample was estimated by amplification of reference gene primers within the assay. Sequence reads were collapsed and filtered to measure the absolute abundance of every unique TCRbeta CDR3 rearrangement. Productive Simpson clonality was computed per sample as the square root of Simpson's diversity index over productive rearrangements. TCRdb mirrors the immuneACCESS table, restricted to in-frame sequences. Some clones are absent from its copies; in checked studies, under half trace to an unresolved V gene, and the reason for the others is unknown. V and J calls and clone size are given by that table; D and trimming were obtained from the DNA. The sample table contains 170,000 or so clones; only one count was recorded for roughly 83% of them. The ten most abundant clones make up 6.5% to 9% of the sample.

Details on this clone: No antigen is known for it. No quality values exist for individual bases; no much larger clone is one base distant.

The germline V gene (reference sequence) specifies LNHDA as CDR1 and SQIVND as CDR2. For this chain, trimming is 5 bases at the V end and 0 bases at the J end, and the number of junction bases without a gene match is 12. The CDR3, from cysteine to phenylalanine, totals 18 residues. The retained sequence is limited to the CDR3, 54 bases, with the frame set at the first base. In Seattle, one collaborating source enrolled patients while the infection was active and tracked those patients longitudinally over the course of disease. Collaborating institutions collected whole blood in K2EDTA tubes following their own protocols. For TCRbeta analysis, collaborator samples were shipped as frozen whole blood, as isolated PBMCs, or as DNA extracted from either sample type.

The sequencing input was peripheral blood. The clonotype originates from a woman between 35 and 50 years old with COVID-19, enrolled during active disease. This sequence uses TRBV19 and TRBJ1-3, with TRBD1 identical over 8 junction bases. Here is the DNA: TGTGCCAGTAGTGGGATTCGGGGACAGGAGATCTCTGGAAACACCATATATTTT. This sequence encodes CASSGIRGQEISGNTIYF.